This T cell receptor beta chain was captured by sequencing in a study of blood T cells in healthy people across ages. Germline CDR1 reads MNHNY; CDR2 reads SVGAGI (reference sequence). This CDR3 has 15 amino acids. V was shortened by 6 bases and J by 2 bases, with 15 bases between the two germline ends. A second PCR of roughly 7 to 11 cycles used a sample-barcoded 5' primer and a J-beta primer mix. TCRdb itself ran the 5' RACE reads through MiXCR, one entry per CDR3 protein. The sample has about 1.6 million distinct CDR3 sequences; about 31% are singletons. Sequencing was performed on blood. The sequence was collected from a woman aged 25 to 39 in good health. V gene TRBV6-6 combines with J gene TRBJ2-3; D gene ambiguous. The DNA of the CDR3 is TGTGCCAGCAGACCTCCAGCTCCAGTCACAGATACGCAGTATTTT. Amino acid sequence: CASRPPAPVTDTQYF.